This T cell receptor (beta chain) appears in the sequencing data of a study of T-cell reconstitution after alpha-beta-depleted transplantation in children. A TCRbeta library incorporating unique molecular identifiers was prepared. TCRdb used MiXCR to reprocess the PCR reads, holding one entry per CDR3 protein. The sample contains 85,000 to 120,000 distinct CDR3 sequences, roughly 6% of which appear only once. CDR1 LNHDA and CDR2 SQIVND come from the germline V gene (reference sequence). The CDR3 runs 13 residues. V was trimmed by 1 base and J by 3 bases, leaving 7 bases between them. This receptor was identified in a female patient between 2 and 15 years old who had a stem cell transplant for Fanconi anemia, so the T cells may come from the graft donor. The chain employs TRBV19 and TRBJ2-7, with D unresolved. The material was PBMCs, mostly from graft donor cells, obtained 60 days after TCRalphabeta/CD19-depleted stem cell transplant. CDR3 loop: CASSIAAFYEQYF. CDR3 sequence (DNA): TGTGCCAGTAGTATAGCAGCCTTCTACGAGCAGTACTTC. Full variable domain (rest looked up from reference TRBV19 and TRBJ2-7): DGGITQSPKYLFRKEGQNVTLSCEQNLNHDAMYWYRQDPGQGLRLIYYSQIVNDFQKGDIAEGYSVSREKKESFPLTVTSAQKNPTAFYLCASSIAAFYEQYFGPGTRLTVT.